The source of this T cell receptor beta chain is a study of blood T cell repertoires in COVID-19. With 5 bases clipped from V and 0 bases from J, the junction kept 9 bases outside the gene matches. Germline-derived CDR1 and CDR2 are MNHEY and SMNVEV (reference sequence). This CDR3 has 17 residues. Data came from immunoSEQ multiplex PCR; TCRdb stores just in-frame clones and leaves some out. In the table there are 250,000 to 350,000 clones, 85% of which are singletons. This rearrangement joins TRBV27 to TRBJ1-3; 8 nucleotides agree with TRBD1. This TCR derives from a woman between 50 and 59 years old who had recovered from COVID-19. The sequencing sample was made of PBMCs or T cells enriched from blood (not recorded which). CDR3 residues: CASSRQGRPGSGNTIYF. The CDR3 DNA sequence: TGTGCCAGCAGTCGACAGGGGCGGCCCGGCTCTGGAAACACCATATATTTT.